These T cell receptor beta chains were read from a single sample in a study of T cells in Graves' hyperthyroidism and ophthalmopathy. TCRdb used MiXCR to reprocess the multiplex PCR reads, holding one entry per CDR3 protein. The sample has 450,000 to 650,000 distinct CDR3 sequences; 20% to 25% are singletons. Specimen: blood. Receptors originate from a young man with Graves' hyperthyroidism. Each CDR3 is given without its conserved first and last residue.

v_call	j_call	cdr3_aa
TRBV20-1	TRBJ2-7	SARTASYEQY
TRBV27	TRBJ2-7	ASSSRSQGVPYEQY
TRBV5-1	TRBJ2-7	ASSLDAERAYEQY
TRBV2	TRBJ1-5	ASSAWTGYVNQPQH
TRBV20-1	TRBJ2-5	SARDWFSRGETQY
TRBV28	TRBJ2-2	ASSFNQNTGELF
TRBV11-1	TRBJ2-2	ASSPGQGGLAGELF
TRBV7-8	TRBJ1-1	ASSSTGVAEAF
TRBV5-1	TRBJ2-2	ASSLVGENRELF
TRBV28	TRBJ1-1	ASMFGNTEAF
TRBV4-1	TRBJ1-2	ASSRSPGYGYT
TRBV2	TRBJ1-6	ASSEAVGQGYSPLH
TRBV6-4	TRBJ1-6	ASSALTGTGLSYNSPLH
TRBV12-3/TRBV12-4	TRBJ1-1	ASSLVDRPAGTEAF
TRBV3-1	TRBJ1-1	ASSPFRWTRRNTEAF
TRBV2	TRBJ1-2	ASSGDKIYGYT
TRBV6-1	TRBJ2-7	ASSAARWPSSYEQY
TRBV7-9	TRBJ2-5	ASSLVSWGQETQY
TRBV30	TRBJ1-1	AWSAGLRNTEAF
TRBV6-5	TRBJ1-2	ASSSDRDLNYGYT
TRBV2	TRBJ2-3	ASSVMVDTQY
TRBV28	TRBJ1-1	ASSLVGRAF
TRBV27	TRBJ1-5	ASSLSGGGGRPQH
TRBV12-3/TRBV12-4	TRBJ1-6	ASRREGGTVGNSPLH
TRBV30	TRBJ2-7	AWSDGAYEQY
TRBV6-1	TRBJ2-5	ASSEETGWETQY
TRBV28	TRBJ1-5	ASRPRTGWQPQH
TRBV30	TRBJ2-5	AWSGEGQKETQY
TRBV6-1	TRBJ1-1	ASRDLGTGSDTEAF
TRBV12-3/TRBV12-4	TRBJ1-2	ASSAASGGDT
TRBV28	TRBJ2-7	ASSSYRSSSYEQY
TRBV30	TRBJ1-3	AWSSGNTIY
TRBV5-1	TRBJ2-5	ASSPTGRKTQY
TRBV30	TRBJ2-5	AWSVRDRGQETQY
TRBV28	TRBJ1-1	ASSFRGRTEAF
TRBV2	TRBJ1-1	ASSETVAAEAF
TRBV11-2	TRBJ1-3	ASSFGVSFSGNTIY
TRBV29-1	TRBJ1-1	SVVPGEGTEAF
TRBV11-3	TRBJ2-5	ASSPTGQGYETQY
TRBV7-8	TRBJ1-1	ASSLAEGMNTEAF
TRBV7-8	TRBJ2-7	ASSPVAAGVSYEQY
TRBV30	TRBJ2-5	AWRAALETQY
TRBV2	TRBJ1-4	ASRADRANEKLF
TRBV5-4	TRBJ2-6	ASSLGGLSGANVLT
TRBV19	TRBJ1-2	ASGRDSDIYGYT
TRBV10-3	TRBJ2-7	AISEGGQGVYEQY
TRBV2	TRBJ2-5	ASRYNGRGLETQY
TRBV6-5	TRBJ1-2	ASSSRDNYGYT
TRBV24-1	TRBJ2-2	ATSDPPGTGGTGELF
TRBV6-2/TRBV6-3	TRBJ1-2	ASSYVGRGYGYT
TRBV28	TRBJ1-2	ASLGLPNYGYT
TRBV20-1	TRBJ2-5	SAFRDSQETQY
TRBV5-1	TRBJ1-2	ASSFGGRALGYT
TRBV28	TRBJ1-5	ASNWRVNQPQH
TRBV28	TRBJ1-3	ASSSPGQLREGNTIY
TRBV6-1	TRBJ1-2	ASSDRAGLLRYGYT
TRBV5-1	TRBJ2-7	ASSLGPLAGGTYEQY
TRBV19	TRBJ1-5	ASSSPPGRHHSNQPQH
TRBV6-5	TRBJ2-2	ASSYGARGTNTGELF